Listed below are T cell receptor beta chains from one sample, sequenced in a study of chemoradiotherapy in HPV16-positive cancers. Method: immunoSEQ multiplex PCR; TCRdb's copy keeps in-frame clones and lacks some. The data show about 12,000 clones, with 55% to 70% seen just once and 15% to 20% held by the top ten. Sample collection was performed from a patient who underwent chemoradiotherapy. Source of these receptors: a human donor with HPV-associated anogenital cancer. CDR3s include the opening cysteine and the closing phenylalanine or tryptophan. D genes are given only for firm matches. Only some rows state a clone size, as once, few, many or a class for expanded clones.

NA	TRBV18	NA	TRBJ1-2	TGTGCCAGCTCATCTAACGGTCTTGATGGCTACACCTTC	CASSSNGLDGYTF
NA	TRBV9	NA	TRBJ1-3	TGTGCCAGCAGCGTAGGGTACGGGGGCGGAAACACCATATATTTT	CASSVGYGGGNTIYF
NA	TRBV14	NA	TRBJ2-1	TGTGCCAGCAGCCAGGGCGGTAAGCAGTTCTTC	CASSQGGKQFF
NA	TRBV5-6	NA	TRBJ2-7	TGTGCCAGCAGCGGGGCTATTTCCTACGAGCAGTACTTC	CASSGAISYEQYF
once	TRBV4-2	TRBD2	TRBJ2-7	TGTGCCAGCAGCCAAGGGGCCGGGACTAGCGGGAACTACGAGCAGTACTTC	CASSQGAGTSGNYEQYF
NA	TRBV27	NA	TRBJ1-1	TGTGCCAGCAGTCTACGGGGGGGAACTGAAGCTTTCTTT	CASSLRGGTEAFF
NA	TRBV27	TRBD2	TRBJ2-2	TGTGCCAGCAGTCCGGGACCGGGGAGGGAGGGGGAGCTGTTTTTT	CASSPGPGREGELFF
few	TRBV19	NA	TRBJ1-5	TGTGCCAGTAGTAATCGTGGTTTGGCTAGCAATCAGCCCCAGCATTTT	CASSNRGLASNQPQHF
NA	TRBV20-1	NA	TRBJ2-5	TGCAGTGCCACAGCCCAAGAGACCCAGTACTTC	CSATAQETQYF
NA	TRBV29-1	NA	TRBJ2-5	TGCAGCGTTGAAGTAGGGGCCAATAAGGGGGCCCAGTACTTC	CSVEVGANKGAQYF
few	TRBV15	NA	TRBJ1-2	TGTGCCACCAGCAGAGATCTTTATGGCTACACCTTC	CATSRDLYGYTF
NA	TRBV11-3	NA	TRBJ1-1	TGTGCCAGCAGCTTACAGGGTCGGGGTACTGAAGCTTTCTTT	CASSLQGRGTEAFF
once	TRBV27	NA	TRBJ2-5	TGTGCCAGCCGACCCCTGCAGGCTGGCCAAGAGACCCAGTACTTC	CASRPLQAGQETQYF
NA	TRBV5-6	TRBD1	TRBJ1-6	TGTGCCAGCAGCTTGGCCGGGACAGGGGGTTCACCCCTCCACTTT	CASSLAGTGGSPLHF
NA	TRBV15	NA	TRBJ1-4	TGTGCCACCAGCAGAGATCCAGATGCAACTAATGAAAAACTGTTTTTT	CATSRDPDATNEKLFF
NA	TRBV27	TRBD1	TRBJ1-2	TGTGCCAGCAGTTTCGAACCAGGGGGCTGGGGCTATGGCTACACCTTC	CASSFEPGGWGYGYTF
few	TRBV7-2	NA	TRBJ2-5	TGTGCCAGCAGCTTACAGGGTCAGGGGGAGACCCAGTACTTC	CASSLQGQGETQYF
NA	TRBV7-2	TRBD2	TRBJ2-3	TGTGCCAGCAGCTTAGCGGGACTAGCGGGGATAAGCACAGATACACAGTATTTT	CASSLAGLAGISTDTQYF
NA	TRBV6-5	TRBD1	TRBJ1-1	TGTGCCAGCAGTTACTCGCCGGGACAGACAGCTGAAGCTTTCTTT	CASSYSPGQTAEAFF
NA	TRBV10-3	NA	TRBJ1-1	TGTGCCATCAGCAGGGACTATAGGACTGAAGCTTTCTTT	CAISRDYRTEAFF
NA	TRBV5-6	NA	TRBJ1-5	TGTGCCAGCAGCTTGGGCGCAACGGGAGGCGGGCAGCCCCAGCATTTT	CASSLGATGGGQPQHF
NA	TRBV5-1	TRBD1	TRBJ1-6	TGCGCCAGCAGCTTGGGGACAGGCCGTAATTCACCCCTCCACTTT	CASSLGTGRNSPLHF
NA	TRBV6-1	NA	TRBJ1-1	TGTGCCAGCAGTGAAAAGGCCTGGGGAGCTTTCTTT	CASSEKAWGAFF
NA	TRBV6-1	NA	TRBJ1-5	TGTGCCAGCAGTGAACTTGGGGGGGCGCAGAATCAGCCCCAGCATTTT	CASSELGGAQNQPQHF
NA	TRBV5-1	TRBD2	TRBJ2-5	TGCGCCAGCAGCTCTACTAGCGGCCAAGAGACCCAGTACTTC	CASSSTSGQETQYF
NA	TRBV27	NA	TRBJ2-1	TGTGCCAGCAGTTTGGGGGGATGGTCCTACAATGAGCAGTTCTTC	CASSLGGWSYNEQFF
NA	TRBV27	TRBD2	TRBJ2-7	TGTGCCAGCAGTTTAGCGGGGGGGAGGTACGAGCAGTACTTC	CASSLAGGRYEQYF
once	TRBV5-1	NA	TRBJ2-3	TGCGCCAGCAGCTTGGAGACCCGCGGCAATACGCAGTATTTT	CASSLETRGNTQYF
few	TRBV10-3	NA	TRBJ1-2	TGTGCCACCCGGAACGGTAACTATGGCTACACCTTC	CATRNGNYGYTF
NA	TRBV29-1	NA	TRBJ1-1	TGCAGCGCCGCTAAGGGGACGAACACTGAAGCTTTCTTT	CSAAKGTNTEAFF
NA	TRBV19	NA	TRBJ2-7	TGTGCCAGTAGCAATCCCCGCAGGGGGGGGAACTCCTACGAGCAGTACTTC	CASSNPRRGGNSYEQYF
once	TRBV29-1	NA	TRBJ2-7	TGCAGCGTTGTTAGAGACTCCTACGAGCAGTACTTC	CSVVRDSYEQYF
NA	TRBV20-1	NA	TRBJ1-2	TGCAGTCCATATGGTGGCTACACCTTC	CSPYGGYTF
few	TRBV19	TRBD1	TRBJ1-2	TGTGCCAGTAGTCGACAGGGGGAGGACTATGGCTACACCTTC	CASSRQGEDYGYTF
few	TRBV9	NA	TRBJ1-6	TGTGCCAGCAGCGTAGGGACCCAGGGGAACCCTAATTCACCCCTCCACTTT	CASSVGTQGNPNSPLHF
NA	TRBV19	NA	TRBJ1-5	TGTGCCAGTAGTGTCCCAGACAGCAATCAGCCCCAGCATTTT	CASSVPDSNQPQHF